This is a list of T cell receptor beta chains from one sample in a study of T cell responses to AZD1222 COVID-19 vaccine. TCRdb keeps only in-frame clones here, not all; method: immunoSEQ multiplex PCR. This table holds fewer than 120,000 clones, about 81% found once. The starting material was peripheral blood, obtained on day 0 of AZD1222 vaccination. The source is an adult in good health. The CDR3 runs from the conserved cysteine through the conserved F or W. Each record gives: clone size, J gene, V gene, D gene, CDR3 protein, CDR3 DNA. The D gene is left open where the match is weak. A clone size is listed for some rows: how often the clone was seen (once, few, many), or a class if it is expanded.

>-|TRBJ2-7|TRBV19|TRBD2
CASSFSGSSVRYEQYF
TGTGCCAGTAGTTTTAGCGGGAGCTCTGTGAGGTACGAGCAGTACTTC
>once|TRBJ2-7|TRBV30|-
CALEEGAGEQYF
TGTGCCTTGGAGGAGGGGGCAGGAGAGCAGTACTTC
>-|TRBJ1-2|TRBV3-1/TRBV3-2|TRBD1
CASSRFGGTGPNGYTF
TGTGCCAGCAGCCGGTTCGGTGGGACAGGGCCCAACGGCTACACCTTC
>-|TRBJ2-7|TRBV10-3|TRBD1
CAISGEGQEYEQYF
TGTGCCATCAGTGGCGAGGGACAGGAATACGAGCAGTACTTC
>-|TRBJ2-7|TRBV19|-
CASSSRTDLGEQYF
TGTGCCAGTAGTTCCCGGACCGACCTAGGCGAGCAGTACTTC
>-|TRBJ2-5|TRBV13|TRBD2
CASSLGRISGGAETQYF
TGTGCCAGCAGCTTAGGCCGGATTAGCGGGGGGGCCGAGACCCAGTACTTC
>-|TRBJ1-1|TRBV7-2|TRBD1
CASSLRQGRTEAFF
TGTGCCAGCAGCTTACGACAGGGGCGCACTGAAGCTTTCTTT
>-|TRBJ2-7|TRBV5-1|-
CASSLDRAEQYF
TGCGCCAGCAGCTTGGACAGGGCCGAGCAGTACTTC
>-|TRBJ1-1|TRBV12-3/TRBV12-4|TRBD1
CASSLRGRDEAFF
TGTGCCAGCAGTTTGAGGGGGCGGGATGAAGCTTTCTTT
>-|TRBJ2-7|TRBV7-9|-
CASSLEGSGRFYEQYF
TGTGCCAGCAGCTTAGAAGGGTCAGGCCGTTTTTACGAGCAGTACTTC
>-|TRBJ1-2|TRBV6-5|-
CAGKGDTSYGYTF
TGTGCCGGGAAAGGGGATACAAGCTATGGCTACACCTTC
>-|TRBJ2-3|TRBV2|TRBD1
CASSRDGQGGSDTQYF
TGTGCCAGCAGCCGGGACGGACAGGGAGGATCAGATACGCAGTATTTT
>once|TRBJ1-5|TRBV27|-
CASSFRAIALGQPQHF
TGTGCCAGCAGTTTTAGGGCAATCGCTCTTGGTCAGCCCCAGCATTTT
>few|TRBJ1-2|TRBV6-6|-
CASKPEMAYGYTF
TGTGCCAGCAAGCCAGAGATGGCTTATGGCTACACCTTC
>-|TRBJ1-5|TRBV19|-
CASSIGRGPQPQHF
TGTGCCAGTAGTATAGGGCGGGGCCCCCAGCCCCAGCATTTT
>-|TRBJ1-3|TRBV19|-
CASSGRALSGNTIYF
TGTGCCAGTAGTGGACGGGCCCTCTCTGGAAACACCATATATTTT
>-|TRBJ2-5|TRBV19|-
CASSFHVGSPETQYF
TGTGCCAGTAGCTTCCACGTGGGGAGCCCAGAGACCCAGTACTTC
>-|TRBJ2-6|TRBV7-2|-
CASSPRPTSVAGANVLTF
TGTGCCAGCAGCCCACGGCCGACTTCGGTGGCTGGGGCCAACGTCCTGACTTTC
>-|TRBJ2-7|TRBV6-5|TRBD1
CAIRRAGGYEQYF
TGTGCGATCCGGCGGGCAGGGGGCTACGAGCAGTACTTC
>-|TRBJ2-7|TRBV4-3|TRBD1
CASSQDWGQGAYEQYF
TGCGCCAGCAGCCAAGATTGGGGACAGGGGGCCTACGAGCAGTACTTC
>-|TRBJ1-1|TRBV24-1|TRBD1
CATSRTGPNTEAFF
TGTGCCACCAGTAGGACAGGGCCCAACACTGAAGCTTTCTTT
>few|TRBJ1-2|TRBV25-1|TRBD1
CASSEPGQSNGYTF
TGTGCCAGCAGTGAACCGGGACAGTCTAATGGCTACACCTTC
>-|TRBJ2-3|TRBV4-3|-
CASSQGYSGLGGTQYF
TGCGCCAGCAGCCAAGGGTACTCAGGGCTCGGGGGTACGCAGTATTTT
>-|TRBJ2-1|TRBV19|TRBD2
CASSRSGRGSYNEQFF
TGTGCCAGTAGTCGTAGCGGGAGAGGATCCTACAATGAGCAGTTCTTC
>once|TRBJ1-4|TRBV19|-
CASRKTGVNEKLFF
TGTGCCAGTAGGAAGACAGGAGTGAATGAAAAACTGTTTTTT
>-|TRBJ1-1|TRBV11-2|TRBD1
CASSLDRGSTEAFF
TGTGCCAGCAGCTTGGACAGGGGAAGCACTGAAGCTTTCTTT
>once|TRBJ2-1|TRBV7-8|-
CASSLNSGVQFF
TGTGCCAGCAGCTTAAATTCTGGCGTGCAGTTCTTC
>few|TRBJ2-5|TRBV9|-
CASSVGDAGQETQYF
TGTGCCAGCAGCGTGGGAGACGCGGGGCAAGAGACCCAGTACTTC
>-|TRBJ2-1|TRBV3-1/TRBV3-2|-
CASSPTFNEQFF
TGTGCCAGCAGCCCCACCTTCAATGAGCAGTTCTTC
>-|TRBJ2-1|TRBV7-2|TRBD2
CASSGTSGDREQFF
TGTGCCAGCAGCGGGACTAGCGGGGACCGTGAGCAGTTCTTC
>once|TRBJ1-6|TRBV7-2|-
CASSPPNWRSNSPLHF
TGTGCCAGCAGCCCTCCAAACTGGCGTTCGAATTCACCCCTCCACTTT
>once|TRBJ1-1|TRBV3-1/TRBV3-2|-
CASSQFRGMNTEAFF
TGTGCCAGCAGCCAATTCAGAGGGATGAACACTGAAGCTTTCTTT
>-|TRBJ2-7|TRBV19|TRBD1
CASSIGQGGPYEQYF
TGTGCCAGTAGTATCGGACAGGGAGGCCCCTACGAGCAGTACTTC